This T cell receptor (beta chain) originates from a study of cytomegalovirus exposure and HLA in healthy donors. PCR employed 60 Vbeta and 13 Jbeta primers. Method: immunoSEQ multiplex PCR; TCRdb's copy keeps in-frame clones and lacks some. The table includes roughly 190,000 clones, about 80% detected once. The junction had 2 bases not matched to a gene; V was cut back by 6 bases and J by 2 bases. The CDR3 is 14 amino acids. Germline CDR1 is SNHLY and CDR2 is FYNNEI. The sequence was collected from a man aged 40-50 years in good health and CMV-seropositive. Sample: PBMCs. The rearrangement links TRBV2 to TRBJ1-5, with 9 bases aligning to TRBD1. CDR3 coding DNA: TGTGCCAGCAGCGACAGGGGGGGCAATCAGCCCCAGCATTTT. This encodes CASSDRGGNQPQHF.